This paragraph covers one TCR beta chain sequence. This entry belongs to a study of blood T cell repertoires in COVID-19. Study-level background: T cells, B-cell-depleted T cells, or PBMCs supplied cDNA or gDNA.

Germline V lookup: CDR1 LNHDA, CDR2 SQIVND (reference sequence). The CDR3 is 11 residues long. Trimming took off 9 bases at V and 7 bases at J, with 12 bases between the two ends. In Cohort 3, a recovered donor had either two negative PCRs, clearance, or symptom resolution. Original data processing: Counts of nucleated cells, estimated from reference gene primer amplification, were obtained. Produced via immunoSEQ multiplex PCR; TCRdb's table is partial and in-frame only. D and trimming come from the DNA, and the V and J calls and clone size come from that table. This sample yields more than 300,000 clones, of which about 85% are seen a single time; under 6% belongs to the top ten.

The chain couples TRBV19 to TRBJ1-2; a weak D match, TRBD1 (5 bases). The sequence came from a woman under 40 who had recovered from COVID-19. The specimen sequenced was PBMCs or T cells enriched from blood (not recorded which). CDR3 sequence reads: CASRASRGYTF. In nucleotides, the CDR3 is TGTGCCAGCAGGGCATCCCGTGGCTACACCTTC. Based on the CDR3 plus reference TRBV19 and TRBJ1-2, the full variable domain is DGGITQSPKYLFRKEGQNVTLSCEQNLNHDAMYWYRQDPGQGLRLIYYSQIVNDFQKGDIAEGYSVSREKKESFPLTVTSAQKNPTAFYLCASRASRGYTFGSGTRLTVV.